The sequence of this TCR beta chain was determined in a study of cytomegalovirus exposure and HLA in healthy donors. Study-wide context: The same platform used for the approximately 670 first-cohort repertoires was also used for the 90 to 150 validation repertoires, as a later analysis reported.

With regard to this clone: Its antigen is not identified.

TCRdb's table, derived via immunoSEQ multiplex PCR, lists solely in-frame clones and lacks some. The repertoire includes more than 250,000 clones, roughly 87% of them detected once, and around 3.1% sits in the top ten. Findings of the study overall: Reports described diagnosis of cytomegalovirus status by the classifier as highly specific and sensitive.

The CDR3 sequence is 15 residues long. Germline V gene data show CDR1 as SGHRS and CDR2 as YFSETQ. The J segment lost 4 bases and the V segment lost 3 bases, leaving 8 bases of the junction unmatched. This clonotype was obtained from a woman under 40 in good health and CMV-seronegative. The chain couples TRBV5-1 to TRBJ2-7; TRBD1 agrees at 9 bases. Sample: PBMCs. Here the CDR3 reads CASSWRTGTGYEQYF. The CDR3 DNA sequence: TGCGCCAGCAGCTGGAGGACAGGGACAGGGTACGAGCAGTACTTC. The variable domain in full, with the rest retrieved from reference TRBV5-1 and TRBJ2-7, is KAGVTQTPRYLIKTRGQQVTLSCSPISGHRSVSWYQQTPGQGLQFLFEYFSETQRNKGNFPGRFSGRQFSNSRSEMNVSTLELGDSALYLCASSWRTGTGYEQYFGPGTRLTVT.